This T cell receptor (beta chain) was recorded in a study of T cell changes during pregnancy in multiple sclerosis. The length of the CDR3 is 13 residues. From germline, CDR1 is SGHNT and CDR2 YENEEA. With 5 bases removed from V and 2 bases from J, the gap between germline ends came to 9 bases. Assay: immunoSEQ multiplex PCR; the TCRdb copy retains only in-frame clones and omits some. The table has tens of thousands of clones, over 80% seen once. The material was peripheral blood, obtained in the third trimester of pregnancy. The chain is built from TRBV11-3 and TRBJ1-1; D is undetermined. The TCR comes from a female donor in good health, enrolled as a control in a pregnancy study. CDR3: CASSPGFNTEAFF. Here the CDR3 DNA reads TGTGCCAGCAGCCCCGGGTTTAACACTGAAGCTTTCTTT.